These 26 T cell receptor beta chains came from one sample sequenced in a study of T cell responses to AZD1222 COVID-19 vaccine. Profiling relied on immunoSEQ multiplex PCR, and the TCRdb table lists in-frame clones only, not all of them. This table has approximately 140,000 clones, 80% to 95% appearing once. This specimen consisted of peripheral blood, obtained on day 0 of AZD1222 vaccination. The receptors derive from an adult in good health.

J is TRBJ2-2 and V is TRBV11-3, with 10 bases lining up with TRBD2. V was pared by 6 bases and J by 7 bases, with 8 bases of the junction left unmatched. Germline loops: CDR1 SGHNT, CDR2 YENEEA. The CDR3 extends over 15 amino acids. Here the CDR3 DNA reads TGTGCCAGCAGACAAAGGACTAGCGGCAACGGGGAGCTGTTTTTT. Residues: CASRQRTSGNGELFF.

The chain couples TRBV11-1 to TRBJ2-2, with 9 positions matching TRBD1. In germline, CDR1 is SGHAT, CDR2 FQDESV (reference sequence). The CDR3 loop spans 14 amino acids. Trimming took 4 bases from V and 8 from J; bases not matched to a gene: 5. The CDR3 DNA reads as TGTGCCAGCAGCTCCAACAGGGGGCTGGGGGAGCTGTTTTTT. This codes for CASSSNRGLGELFF. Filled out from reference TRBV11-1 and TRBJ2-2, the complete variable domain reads EAEVAQSPRYKITEKSQAVAFWCDPISGHATLYWYRQILGQGPELLVQFQDESVVDDSQLPKDRFSAERLKGVDSTLKIQPAELGDSAMYLCASSSNRGLGELFFGEGSRLTVL.

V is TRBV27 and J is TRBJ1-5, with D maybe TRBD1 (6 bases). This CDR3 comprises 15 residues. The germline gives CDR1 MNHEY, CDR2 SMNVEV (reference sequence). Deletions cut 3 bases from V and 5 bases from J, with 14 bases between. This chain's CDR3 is CASSLSGVQDQPQHF. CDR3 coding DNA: TGTGCCAGCAGTTTGTCAGGGGTTCAGGATCAGCCCCAGCATTTT.

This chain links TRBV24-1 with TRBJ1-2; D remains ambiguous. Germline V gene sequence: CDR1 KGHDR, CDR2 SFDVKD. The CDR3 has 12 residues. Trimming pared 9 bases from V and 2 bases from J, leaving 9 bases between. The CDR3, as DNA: TGTGCCACCTACAGTACAAACTATGGCTACACCTTC. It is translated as CATYSTNYGYTF.

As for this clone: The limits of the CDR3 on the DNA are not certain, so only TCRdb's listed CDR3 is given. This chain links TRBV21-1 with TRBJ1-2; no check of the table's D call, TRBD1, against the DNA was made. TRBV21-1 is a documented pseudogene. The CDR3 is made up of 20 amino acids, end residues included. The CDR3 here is CASSKVSGRAYPCAEWGYTF.

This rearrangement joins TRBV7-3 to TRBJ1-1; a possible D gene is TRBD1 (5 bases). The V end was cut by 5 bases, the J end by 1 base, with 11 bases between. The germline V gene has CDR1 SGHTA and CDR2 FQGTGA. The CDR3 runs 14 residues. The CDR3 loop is CASSRGHGNTEAFF. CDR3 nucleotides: TGTGCCAGCAGCCGGGGCCACGGGAACACTGAAGCTTTCTTT.

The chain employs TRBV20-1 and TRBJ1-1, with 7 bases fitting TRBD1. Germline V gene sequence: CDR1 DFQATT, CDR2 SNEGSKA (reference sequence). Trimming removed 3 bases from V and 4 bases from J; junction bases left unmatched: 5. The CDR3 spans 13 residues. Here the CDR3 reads CSASRSGGTEAFF. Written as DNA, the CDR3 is TGCAGTGCTAGTCGATCAGGGGGCACTGAAGCTTTCTTT.

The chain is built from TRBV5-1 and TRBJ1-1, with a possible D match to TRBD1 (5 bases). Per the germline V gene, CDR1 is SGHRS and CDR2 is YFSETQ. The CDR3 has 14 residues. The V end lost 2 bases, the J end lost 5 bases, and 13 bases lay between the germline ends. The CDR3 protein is CASSFGNTGTEAFF. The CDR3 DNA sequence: TGCGCCAGCAGCTTCGGGAACACAGGAACTGAAGCTTTCTTT.

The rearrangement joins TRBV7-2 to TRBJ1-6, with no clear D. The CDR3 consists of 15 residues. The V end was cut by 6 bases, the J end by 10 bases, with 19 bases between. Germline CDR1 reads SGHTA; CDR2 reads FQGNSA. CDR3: CASRVGWVDRSPLHF. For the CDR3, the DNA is TGTGCCAGCAGAGTAGGGTGGGTTGACCGATCACCCCTCCACTTT.

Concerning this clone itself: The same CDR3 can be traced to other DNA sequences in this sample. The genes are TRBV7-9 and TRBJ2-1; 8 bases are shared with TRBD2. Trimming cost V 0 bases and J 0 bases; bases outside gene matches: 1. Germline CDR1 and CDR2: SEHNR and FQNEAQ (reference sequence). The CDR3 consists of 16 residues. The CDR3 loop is CASSLALAGSYNEQFF. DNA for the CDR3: TGTGCCAGCAGCTTAGCGCTAGCGGGCTCCTACAATGAGCAGTTCTTC.

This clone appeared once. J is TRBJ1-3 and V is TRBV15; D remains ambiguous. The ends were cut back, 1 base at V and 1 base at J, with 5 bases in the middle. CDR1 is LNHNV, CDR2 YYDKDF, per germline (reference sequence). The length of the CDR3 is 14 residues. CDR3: CATSRGSSGNTIYF. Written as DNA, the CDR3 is TGTGCCACCAGCAGAGGGAGTTCTGGAAACACCATATATTTT.

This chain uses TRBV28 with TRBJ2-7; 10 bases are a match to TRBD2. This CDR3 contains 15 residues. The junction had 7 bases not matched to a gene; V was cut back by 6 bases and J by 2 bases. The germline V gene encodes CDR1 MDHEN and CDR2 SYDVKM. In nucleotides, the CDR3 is TGTGCCAGCAGCCAGACTAGCGGGCGTCCCTACGAGCAGTACTTC. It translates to CASSQTSGRPYEQYF.

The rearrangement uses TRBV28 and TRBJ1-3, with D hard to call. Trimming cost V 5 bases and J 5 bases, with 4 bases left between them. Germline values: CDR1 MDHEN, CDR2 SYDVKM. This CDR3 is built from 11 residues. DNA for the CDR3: TGTGCCAGCAGTCTTAGAAACACCATATATTTT. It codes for CASSLRNTIYF.

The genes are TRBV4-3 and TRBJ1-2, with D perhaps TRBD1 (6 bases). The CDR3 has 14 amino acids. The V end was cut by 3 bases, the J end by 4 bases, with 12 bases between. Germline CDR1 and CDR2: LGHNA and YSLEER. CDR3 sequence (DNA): TGCGCCAGCAGCCATCCGGACAGAACCTATGGCTACACCTTC. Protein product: CASSHPDRTYGYTF.

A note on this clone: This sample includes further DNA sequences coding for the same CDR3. The CDR3 loop is CASSVGGGTGELFF. The CDR3, as DNA: TGTGCCAGCAGCGTAGGAGGGGGCACCGGGGAGCTGTTTTTT. The chain is built from TRBV9 and TRBJ2-2; D might be TRBD1 (6 bases). Trimming removed 0 bases at V and 4 bases at J, with 7 bases between. Germline-derived CDR1 and CDR2 are SGDLS and YYNGEE. The CDR3 contains 14 residues.

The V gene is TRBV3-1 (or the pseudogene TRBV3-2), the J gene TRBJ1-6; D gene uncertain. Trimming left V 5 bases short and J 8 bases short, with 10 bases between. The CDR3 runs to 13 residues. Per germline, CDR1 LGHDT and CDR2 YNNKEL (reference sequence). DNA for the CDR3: TGTGCCAGCAGCGCAAGTCGTTATTCACCCCTCCACTTT. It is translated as CASSASRYSPLHF.

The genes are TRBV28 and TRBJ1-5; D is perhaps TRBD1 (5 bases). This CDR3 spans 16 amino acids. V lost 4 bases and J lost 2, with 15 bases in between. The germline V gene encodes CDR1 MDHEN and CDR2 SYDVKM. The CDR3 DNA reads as TGTGCCAGCAGTTCATTAAGGGGATCTGGCAATCAGCCCCAGCATTTT. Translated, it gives CASSSLRGSGNQPQHF.

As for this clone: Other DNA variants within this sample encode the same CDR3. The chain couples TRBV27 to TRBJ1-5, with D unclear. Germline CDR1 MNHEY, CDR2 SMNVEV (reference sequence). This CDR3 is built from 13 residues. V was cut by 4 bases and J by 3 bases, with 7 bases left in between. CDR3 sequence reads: CASSYGSNQPQHF. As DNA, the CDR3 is TGTGCCAGCAGTTACGGATCCAATCAGCCCCAGCATTTT.

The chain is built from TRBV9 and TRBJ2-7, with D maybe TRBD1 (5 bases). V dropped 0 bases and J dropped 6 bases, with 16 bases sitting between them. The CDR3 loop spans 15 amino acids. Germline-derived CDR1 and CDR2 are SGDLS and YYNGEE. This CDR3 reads CASSVGWSRATEQYF. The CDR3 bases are TGTGCCAGCAGCGTAGGTTGGAGCAGGGCTACCGAGCAGTACTTC.

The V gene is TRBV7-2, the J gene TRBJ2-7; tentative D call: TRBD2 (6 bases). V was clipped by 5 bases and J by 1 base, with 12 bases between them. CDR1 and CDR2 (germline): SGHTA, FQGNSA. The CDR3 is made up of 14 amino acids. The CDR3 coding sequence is TGTGCCAGCAGCACGGGAGTTAGGTCCTACGAGCAGTACTTC. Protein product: CASSTGVRSYEQYF.

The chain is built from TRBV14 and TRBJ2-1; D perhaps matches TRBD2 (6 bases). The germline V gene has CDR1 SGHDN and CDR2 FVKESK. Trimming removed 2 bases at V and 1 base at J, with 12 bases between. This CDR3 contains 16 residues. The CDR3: CASSQLQGLSYNEQFF. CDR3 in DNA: TGTGCCAGCAGCCAACTCCAGGGACTTTCCTACAATGAGCAGTTCTTC.

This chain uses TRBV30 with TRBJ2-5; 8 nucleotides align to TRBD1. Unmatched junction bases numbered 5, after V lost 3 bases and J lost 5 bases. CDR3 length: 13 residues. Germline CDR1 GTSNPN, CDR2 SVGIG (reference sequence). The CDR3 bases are TGTGCCTGGAGAAACAGGGGGTGGGAGACCCAGTACTTC. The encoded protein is CAWRNRGWETQYF.

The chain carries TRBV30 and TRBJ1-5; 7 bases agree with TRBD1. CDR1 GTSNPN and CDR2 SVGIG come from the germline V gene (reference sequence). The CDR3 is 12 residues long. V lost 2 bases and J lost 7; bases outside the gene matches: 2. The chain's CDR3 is CAWSNRGQPQHF. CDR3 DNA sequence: TGTGCCTGGAGTAACAGGGGCCAGCCCCAGCATTTT.

The CDR3 loop reads CASSPGLDVADTQYF. The CDR3 region has the DNA TGTGCCAGCAGTCCGGGACTAGACGTCGCAGATACGCAGTATTTT. This chain uses TRBV11-3 with TRBJ2-3; 8 positions agree with TRBD2. CDR3 length: 15 residues. Germline CDR1 is SGHNT and CDR2 is YENEEA. Trimming took 6 bases from V and 4 from J; bases not matched to a gene: 9. The full variable domain, completed using reference TRBV11-3 and TRBJ2-3, is EAGVVQSPRYKIIEKKQPVAFWCNPISGHNTLYWYLQNLGQGPELLIRYENEEAVDDSQLPKDRFSAERLKGVDSTLKIQPAELGDSAVYLCASSPGLDVADTQYFGPGTRLTVL.

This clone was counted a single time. This chain's CDR3 is CASSLQGAIHSPLHF. The CDR3 DNA is TGTGCCAGCAGTTTACAAGGGGCAATTCATTCACCCCTCCACTTT. This chain uses TRBV27 with TRBJ1-6, with TRBD1 as a possible D gene (5 bases). The germline V gene encodes CDR1 MNHEY and CDR2 SMNVEV (reference sequence). Trimming stripped 2 bases from V and 8 bases from J, with 13 bases between. CDR3 length: 15 amino acids.

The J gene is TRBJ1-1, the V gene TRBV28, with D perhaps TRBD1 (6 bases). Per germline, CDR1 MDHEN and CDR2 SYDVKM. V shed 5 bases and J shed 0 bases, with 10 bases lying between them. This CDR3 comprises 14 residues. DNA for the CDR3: TGTGCCAGCAGTCCTCGGGGGCTGAACACTGAAGCTTTCTTT. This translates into CASSPRGLNTEAFF.